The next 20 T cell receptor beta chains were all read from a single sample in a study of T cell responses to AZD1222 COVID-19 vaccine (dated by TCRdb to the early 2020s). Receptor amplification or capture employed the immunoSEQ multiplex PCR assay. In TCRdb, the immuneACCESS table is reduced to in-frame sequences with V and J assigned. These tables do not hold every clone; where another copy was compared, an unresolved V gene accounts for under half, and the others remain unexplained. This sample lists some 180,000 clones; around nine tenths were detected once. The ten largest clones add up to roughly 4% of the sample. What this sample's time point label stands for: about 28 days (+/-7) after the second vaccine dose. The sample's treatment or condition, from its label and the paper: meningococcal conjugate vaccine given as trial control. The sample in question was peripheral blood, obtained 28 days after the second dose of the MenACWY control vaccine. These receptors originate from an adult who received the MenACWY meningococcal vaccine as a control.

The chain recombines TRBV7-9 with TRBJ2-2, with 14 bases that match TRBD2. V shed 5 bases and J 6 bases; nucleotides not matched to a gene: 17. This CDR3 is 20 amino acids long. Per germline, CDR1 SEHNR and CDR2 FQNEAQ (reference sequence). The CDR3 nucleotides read TGTGCCAGCAGCACACCGGGACTAGCGGGAGTTGCCTCGGGTTCCGGGGAGCTGTTTTTT. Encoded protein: CASSTPGLAGVASGSGELFF.

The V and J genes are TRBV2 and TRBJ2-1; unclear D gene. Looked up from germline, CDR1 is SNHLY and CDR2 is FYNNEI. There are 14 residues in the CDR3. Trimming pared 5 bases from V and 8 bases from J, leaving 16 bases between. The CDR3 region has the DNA TGTGCCAGCAGTCTAAGTGGTGTGTTCGATGAGCAGTTCTTC. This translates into CASSLSGVFDEQFF.

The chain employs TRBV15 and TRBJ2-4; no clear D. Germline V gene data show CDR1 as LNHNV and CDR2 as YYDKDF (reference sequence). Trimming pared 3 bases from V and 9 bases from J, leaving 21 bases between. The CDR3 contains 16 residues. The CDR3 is CATSSDRGRAGGIQYF. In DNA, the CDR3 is TGTGCCACCAGCAGCGATCGAGGTCGGGCCGGCGGCATTCAGTACTTC.

The chain's CDR3 is CATSGAVSQETQYF. CDR3 nucleotides: TGTGCCACCAGTGGGGCGGTATCACAAGAGACCCAGTACTTC. J is TRBJ2-5 and V is TRBV24-1, with unresolved D. Per the germline V gene, CDR1 is KGHDR and CDR2 is SFDVKD. This CDR3 has 14 residues. V shed 5 bases and J shed 2 bases, with 11 bases lying between them.

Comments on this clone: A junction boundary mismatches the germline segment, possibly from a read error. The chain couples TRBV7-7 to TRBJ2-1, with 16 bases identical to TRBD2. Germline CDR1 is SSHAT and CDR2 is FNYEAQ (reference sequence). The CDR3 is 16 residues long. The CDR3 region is CASSLGTSGRANEQFF. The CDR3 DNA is TGTGCTAGCAGCCTTGGGACTAGCGGGAGGGCCAATGAGCAGTTCTTC.

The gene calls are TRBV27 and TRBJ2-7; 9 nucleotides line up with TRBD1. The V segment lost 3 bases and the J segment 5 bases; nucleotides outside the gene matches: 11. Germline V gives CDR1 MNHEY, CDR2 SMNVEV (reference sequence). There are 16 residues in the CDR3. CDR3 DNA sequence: TGTGCCAGCAGTTTCGCATCCGGGACAGGGTACCACGAGCAGTACTTC. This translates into CASSFASGTGYHEQYF.

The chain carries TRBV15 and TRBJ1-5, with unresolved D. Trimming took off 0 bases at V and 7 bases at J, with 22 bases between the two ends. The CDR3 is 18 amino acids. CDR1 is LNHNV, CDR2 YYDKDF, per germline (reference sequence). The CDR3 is CATSRDPWQLRLKQPQHF. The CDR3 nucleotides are TGTGCCACCAGCAGAGATCCTTGGCAGTTGAGGTTGAAACAGCCCCAGCATTTT. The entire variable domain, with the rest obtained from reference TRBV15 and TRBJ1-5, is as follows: DAMVIQNPRYQVTQFGKPVTLSCSQTLNHNVMYWYQQKSSQAPKLLFHYYDKDFNNEADTPDNFQSRRPNTSFCFLDIRSPGLGDTAMYLCATSRDPWQLRLKQPQHFGDGTRLSIL.

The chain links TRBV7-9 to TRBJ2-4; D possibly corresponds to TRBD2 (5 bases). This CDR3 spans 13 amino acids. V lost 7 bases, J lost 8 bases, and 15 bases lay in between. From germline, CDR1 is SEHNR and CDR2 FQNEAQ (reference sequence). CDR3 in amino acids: CASTSPGVDIQYF. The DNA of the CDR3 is TGTGCCAGCACCTCCCCCGGGGTGGACATTCAGTACTTC.

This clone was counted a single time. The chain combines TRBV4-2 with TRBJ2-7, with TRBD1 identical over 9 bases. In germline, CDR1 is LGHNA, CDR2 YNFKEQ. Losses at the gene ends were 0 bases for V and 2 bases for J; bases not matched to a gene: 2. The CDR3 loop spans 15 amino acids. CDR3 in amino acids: CASSQDWTGAYEQYF. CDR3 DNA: TGTGCCAGCAGCCAAGATTGGACAGGGGCCTACGAGCAGTACTTC.

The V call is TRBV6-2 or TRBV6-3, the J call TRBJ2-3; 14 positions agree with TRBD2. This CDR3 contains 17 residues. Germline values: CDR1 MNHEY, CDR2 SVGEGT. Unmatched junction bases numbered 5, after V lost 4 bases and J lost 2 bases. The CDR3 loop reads CASSLGTSGGNTDTQYF. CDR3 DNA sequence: TGTGCCAGCAGTTTGGGGACTAGCGGGGGAAACACAGATACGCAGTATTTT.

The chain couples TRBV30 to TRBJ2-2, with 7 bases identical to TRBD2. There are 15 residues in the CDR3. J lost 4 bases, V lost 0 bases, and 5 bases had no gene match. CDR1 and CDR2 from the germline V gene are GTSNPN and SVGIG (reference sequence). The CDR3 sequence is CAWSVRGRATGELFF. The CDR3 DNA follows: TGTGCCTGGAGTGTACGAGGGAGGGCCACCGGGGAGCTGTTTTTT.

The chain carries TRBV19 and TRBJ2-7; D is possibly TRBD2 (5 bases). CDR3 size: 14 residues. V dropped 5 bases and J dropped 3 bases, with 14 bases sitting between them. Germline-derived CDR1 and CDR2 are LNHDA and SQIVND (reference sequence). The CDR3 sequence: CASSSRGMGYEQYF. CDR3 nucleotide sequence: TGTGCCAGTAGTTCCCGGGGAATGGGCTACGAGCAGTACTTC.

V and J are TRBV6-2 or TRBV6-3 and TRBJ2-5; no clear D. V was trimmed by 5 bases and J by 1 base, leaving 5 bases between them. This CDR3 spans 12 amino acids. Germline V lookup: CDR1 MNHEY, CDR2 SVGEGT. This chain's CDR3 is CASSISQETQYF. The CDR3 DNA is TGTGCCAGCAGTATCTCCCAAGAGACCCAGTACTTC.

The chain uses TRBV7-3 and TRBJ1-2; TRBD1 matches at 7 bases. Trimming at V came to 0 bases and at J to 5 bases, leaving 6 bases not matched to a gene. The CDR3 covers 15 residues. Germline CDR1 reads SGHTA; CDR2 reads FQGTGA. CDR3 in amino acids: CASSLTPGQPYGYTF. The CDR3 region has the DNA TGTGCCAGCAGCTTAACCCCGGGACAGCCATATGGCTACACCTTC. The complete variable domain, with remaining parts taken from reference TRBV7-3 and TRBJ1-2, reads GAGVSQTPSNKVTEKGKYVELRCDPISGHTALYWYRQSLGQGPEFLIYFQGTGAADDSGLPNDRFFAVRPEGSVSTLKIQRTERGDSAVYLCASSLTPGQPYGYTFGSGTRLTVV.

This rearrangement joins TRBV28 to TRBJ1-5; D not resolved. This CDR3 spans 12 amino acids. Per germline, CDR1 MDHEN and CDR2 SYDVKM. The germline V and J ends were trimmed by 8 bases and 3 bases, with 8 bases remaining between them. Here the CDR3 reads CASGRYNQPQHF. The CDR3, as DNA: TGTGCCAGCGGACGGTACAATCAGCCCCAGCATTTT. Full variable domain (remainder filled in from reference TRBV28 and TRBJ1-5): DVKVTQSSRYLVKRTGEKVFLECVQDMDHENMFWYRQDPGLGLRLIYFSYDVKMKEKGDIPEGYSVSREKKERFSLILESASTNQTSMYLCASGRYNQPQHFGDGTRLSIL.

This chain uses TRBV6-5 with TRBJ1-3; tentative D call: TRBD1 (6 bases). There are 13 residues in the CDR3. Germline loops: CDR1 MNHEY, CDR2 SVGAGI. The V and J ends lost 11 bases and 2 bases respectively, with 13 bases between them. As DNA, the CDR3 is TGTGCCGGCCTAGGGGGAACTGGAAACACCATATATTTT. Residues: CAGLGGTGNTIYF.

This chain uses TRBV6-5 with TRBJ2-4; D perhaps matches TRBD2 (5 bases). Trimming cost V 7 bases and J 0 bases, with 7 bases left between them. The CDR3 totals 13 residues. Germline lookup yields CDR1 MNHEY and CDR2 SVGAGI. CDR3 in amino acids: CASTGLAKNIQYF. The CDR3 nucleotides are TGTGCCAGCACGGGGTTAGCCAAAAACATTCAGTACTTC.

The CDR3 protein is CASSSGGAFGYTF. CDR3 in DNA: TGCGCCAGCAGCTCAGGGGGCGCTTTTGGCTACACCTTC. The chain recombines TRBV5-1 with TRBJ1-2, with 8 bases matching TRBD1. CDR3 length: 13 amino acids. Germline V gene data show CDR1 as SGHRS and CDR2 as YFSETQ. V dropped 3 bases and J dropped 7; count of bases not matched to a gene: 5.

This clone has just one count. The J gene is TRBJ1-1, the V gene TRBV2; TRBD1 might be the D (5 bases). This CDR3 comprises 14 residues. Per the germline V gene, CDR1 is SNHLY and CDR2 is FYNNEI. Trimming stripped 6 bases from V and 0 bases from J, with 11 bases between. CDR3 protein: CASRRQTMNTEAFF. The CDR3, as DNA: TGTGCCAGCAGGAGACAGACCATGAACACTGAAGCTTTCTTT.

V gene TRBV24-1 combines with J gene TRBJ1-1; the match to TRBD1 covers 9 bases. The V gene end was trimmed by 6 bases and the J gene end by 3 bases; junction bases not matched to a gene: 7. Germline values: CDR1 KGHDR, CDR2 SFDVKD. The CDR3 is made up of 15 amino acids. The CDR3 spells CATSSGQGRYTEAFF. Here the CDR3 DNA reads TGTGCCACCAGTTCCGGACAGGGGAGGTACACTGAAGCTTTCTTT.